The clone carrying this TCR beta chain was detected only a few times. Its antigen is undetermined. This CDR3 is built from 12 residues. The ends were cut back, 5 bases at V and 8 bases at J, with 12 bases in the middle. Germline values: CDR1 SEHNR, CDR2 FQNEAQ (reference sequence). The sample is drawn from a study of vaccination and CD4 T cells after COVID-19. Treatment given: roughly 11-day PBMC culture with coronavirus spike peptide pools or control peptides (ViraFEST assay). With the Oncomine TCR Beta short-read assay, DNA from cultured CD4+ T cells was sequenced. MiXCR was run by TCRdb on the PCR reads, yielding one entry per CDR3 protein. The sample shows 20,000 or so distinct CDR3 sequences, under 30% of them seen only once.

The clonotype originates from a human donor with COVID-19. V usage is TRBV7-9 and J usage is TRBJ1-2; D unclear. The sequencing input was cultured CD4+ T cells from blood. CDR3 nucleotide sequence: TGTGCCAGCAGCACGGAGGCAGAGGGCTACACCTTC. Translation gives CASSTEAEGYTF.